This TCR beta chain originates from a study of identical twins. Trimming removed 6 bases at V and 0 bases at J, with 15 bases between. Germline lookup yields CDR1 SGHVS and CDR2 FQNEAQ. There are 16 residues in the CDR3. MiXCR was run by TCRdb on the 5' RACE reads, yielding one entry per CDR3 protein. The table includes some 760,000 distinct CDR3 sequences, roughly 18% detected once. These data also formed part of another study, on T cells expressing NK-cell markers.

This receptor was obtained from a woman between 18 and 29 years old in good health. Sequencing was carried out using PBMCs. This chain connects TRBV7-8 to TRBJ2-1, with D tentatively TRBD1 or TRBD2 (5 bases each). The CDR3 loop reads CASSARDLGSYNEQFF. The CDR3 DNA follows: TGTGCCAGCAGTGCCCGGGACCTAGGCTCCTACAATGAGCAGTTCTTC.